The 23 T cell receptor beta chains below come from one sample, sequenced in a study of human T cells and chemical hapten exposure (dated by TCRdb to about 2021). The method behind the library was RACE. For sequencing, a NextSeq 500 was employed. TCRdb cleaned the public reads at Q25 with fastp, built clones with MiXCR and kept in-frame beta chains. Identical CDR3 proteins give one entry, which carries the most common genes and DNA. The sample table shows a few hundred thousand distinct CDR3 sequences, and about 5% are seen once. Under 9.5% of the sample rests with the top ten. What this sample's time point label stands for: pre-sensitization, week 0. The treatment or condition label, read with the paper, signifies: therapeutic diphenylcyclopropenone sensitization with weekly scalp DPC. The starting material was whole blood, obtained in connection with sensitization to the hapten diphenylcyclopropenone (DPC). The source is a young woman with alopecia areata. Some clones in this sample may be carry-over from other donors' samples.

The table lists this clonotype with many counts. J is TRBJ2-7 and V is TRBV20-1; perhaps TRBD2 as D (5 bases). The V gene lost 0 bases and the J gene lost 0 bases, with 9 bases spanning the gap. Per germline, CDR1 DFQATT and CDR2 SNEGSKA (reference sequence). The CDR3 has 14 residues. The CDR3 region is CSARDGGSSYEQYF. In nucleotides, the CDR3 is TGCAGTGCTAGAGACGGTGGGAGCTCCTACGAGCAGTACTTC.

The rearrangement joins TRBV2 to TRBJ2-7, with D unclear. Germline values: CDR1 SNHLY, CDR2 FYNNEI. There are 15 residues in the CDR3. With 3 bases removed from V and 7 bases from J, the gap between germline ends came to 19 bases. The CDR3 here is CASSDEAVALGEQYF. Here the CDR3 DNA reads TGTGCCAGCAGTGATGAGGCAGTCGCCTTGGGAGAGCAGTACTTC.

The rearrangement joins TRBV6-2 or TRBV6-3 to TRBJ2-5, with TRBD2 identical over 7 bases. Germline trimming cut 6 bases from V and 1 base from J; bases unmatched to any gene: 11. Germline lookup yields CDR1 MNHEY and CDR2 SVGEGT. The CDR3 is made up of 16 amino acids. CDR3 nucleotide sequence: TGTGCCAGCAGACGGGTCAGGGCTAGCGGCCAAGAGACCCAGTACTTC. Encoded protein: CASRRVRASGQETQYF.

This clonotype was observed a few times. The chain's CDR3 is CASTFQGTDEQFF. CDR3 sequence (DNA): TGTGCCAGCACCTTCCAGGGAACGGATGAGCAGTTCTTC. The chain uses TRBV6-5 and TRBJ2-1; possibly TRBD1 for D (5 bases). Germline lookup yields CDR1 MNHEY and CDR2 SVGAGI. This CDR3 has 13 amino acids. V lost 7 bases and J 8 bases, leaving 15 bases between the germline ends.

This clonotype was observed at least ten times. The junction does not match germline at one end; this may be a read error. This chain joins TRBV18 and TRBJ1-1; 7 bases are shared with TRBD1. Per the germline V gene, CDR1 is KGHSH and CDR2 is LQKENI. The CDR3 length is 13 residues. This chain's CDR3 is CASSPTTGAEAFF. CDR3 sequence (DNA): TGTGCCAGCTCACCCACAACAGGGGCTGAGGCTTTCTTT.

The rearrangement uses TRBV12-3 or TRBV12-4 and TRBJ2-5; D is possibly TRBD2 (6 bases). This CDR3 comprises 15 residues. V dropped 4 bases and J dropped 2 bases, with 14 bases sitting between them. The DNA for the CDR3 is TGTGCCAGCAGTTCCCAACGCGGGGCACAAGAGACCCAGTACTTC. It is translated as CASSSQRGAQETQYF.

This clonotype was recorded many times. The rearrangement uses TRBV6-6 and TRBJ1-1, with D hard to call. The V end was cut by 7 bases, the J end by 6 bases, with 12 bases between. CDR1 and CDR2 (germline): MNHNY, SVGAGI (reference sequence). The CDR3 extends over 12 amino acids. As DNA, the CDR3 is TGTGCCAGCACTTCAGGTATCGCTGAAGCTTTCTTT. Translating gives CASTSGIAEAFF.

This clonotype occurred many times. V gene TRBV12-3 or TRBV12-4 combines with J gene TRBJ2-1; possibly TRBD1 or TRBD2 for D (5 bases each). Trimming left V 5 bases short and J 5 bases short, with 16 bases between. CDR3 size: 15 residues. The CDR3 sequence is CASSPPRWGNNEQFF. The CDR3 nucleotides are TGTGCCAGCAGTCCCCCCCGTTGGGGGAACAATGAGCAGTTCTTC.

There are many counts of this clonotype. The chain recombines TRBV27 with TRBJ2-5; 11 bases are a match to TRBD2. This CDR3 contains 15 residues. CDR1 and CDR2 (germline): MNHEY, SMNVEV (reference sequence). Losses at the gene ends were 3 bases for V and 7 bases for J; bases not matched to a gene: 7. CDR3 amino acids: CASSFGSGGARTQYF. As DNA, the CDR3 is TGTGCCAGCAGTTTTGGTAGCGGGGGGGCGCGGACCCAGTACTTC.

The chain couples TRBV4-3 to TRBJ1-1; D ambiguous. V was trimmed by 0 bases and J by 6 bases, leaving 17 bases between them. This CDR3 comprises 16 residues. CDR1 and CDR2 (germline): LGHNA, YSLEER. In DNA form, the CDR3 reads TGCGCCAGCAGCCAAGATTCAACCTATTATAAGGCTGAAGCTTTCTTT. Its protein is CASSQDSTYYKAEAFF.

This chain connects TRBV6-6 to TRBJ2-2; 7 bases agree with TRBD2. The CDR3 has 14 residues. The V gene end was trimmed by 2 bases and the J gene end by 6 bases; junction bases not matched to a gene: 3. Germline assignment: CDR1 MNHNY and CDR2 SVGAGI (reference sequence). In nucleotides, the CDR3 is TGTGCCAGCAGTTACATTCGGGGGGCCGGGGAGCTGTTTTTT. Amino acid sequence: CASSYIRGAGELFF.

In its sample, this clonotype was seen a few times. The rearrangement uses TRBV20-1 and TRBJ2-4; D perhaps matches TRBD1 (6 bases). V was pared by 3 bases and J by 10 bases, with 16 bases between. This CDR3 comprises 13 residues. Germline assignment: CDR1 DFQATT and CDR2 SNEGSKA (reference sequence). This CDR3 reads CSARPPARGIQYF. CDR3 nucleotides: TGCAGTGCTAGGCCACCAGCAAGGGGGATTCAGTACTTC.

This clonotype was found many times. The genes are TRBV27 and TRBJ1-1; TRBD1 might be the D (6 bases). V dropped 4 bases and J dropped 4 bases, with 13 bases sitting between them. Germline loops: CDR1 MNHEY, CDR2 SMNVEV (reference sequence). This CDR3 is built from 14 residues. The CDR3 loop reads CASSYRDPRTEAFF. The DNA for the CDR3 is TGTGCCAGCAGTTACAGGGATCCGCGCACTGAAGCTTTCTTT.

This clonotype was detected ten times or more. V is TRBV12-3 or TRBV12-4 and J is TRBJ2-1; D remains ambiguous. V lost 6 bases to trimming and J lost 0 bases, with 15 bases between them. The CDR3 has 16 residues. The CDR3 spells CASRPDSWSSYNEQFF. DNA for the CDR3: TGTGCCAGCAGACCTGACTCGTGGAGCTCCTACAATGAGCAGTTCTTC.

This clonotype was detected only a few times. V and J are TRBV2 and TRBJ1-4, with D maybe TRBD1 (5 bases). The CDR3 sequence is 13 residues long. Germline V lookup: CDR1 SNHLY, CDR2 FYNNEI. Trimming pared 10 bases from V and 8 bases from J, leaving 17 bases between. The CDR3 DNA sequence: TGTGCCATCGGTGGGGGAAAAGGAGAAAAACTGTTTTTT. The encoded protein is CAIGGGKGEKLFF.

This clonotype was seen many times. The V gene is TRBV13, the J gene TRBJ2-3; D gene unclear. Germline V gene lookup returns CDR1 PRHDT and CDR2 FYEKMQ (reference sequence). The CDR3 runs to 14 residues. Trimming cost V 4 bases and J 4 bases, with 12 bases left between them. The chain's CDR3 is CASSSPSYSDTQYF. CDR3 bases: TGTGCCAGCAGCTCGCCATCGTATTCAGATACGCAGTATTTT. The entire variable domain, with the rest obtained from reference TRBV13 and TRBJ2-3, is as follows: AAGVIQSPRHLIKEKRETATLKCYPIPRHDTVYWYQQGPGQDPQFLISFYEKMQSDKGSIPDRFSAQQFSDYHSELNMSSLELGDSALYFCASSSPSYSDTQYFGPGTRLTVL.

In its sample, this clonotype was seen many times. The J gene is TRBJ2-3, the V gene TRBV7-2; tentative D call: TRBD2 (5 bases). Germline V gene sequence: CDR1 SGHTA, CDR2 FQGNSA. CDR3 length equals 15 residues. V gave up 2 bases and J gave up 3 bases, with 12 bases separating them. This CDR3 reads CASSLLALGTDTQYF. The CDR3 DNA follows: TGTGCCAGCAGCTTACTAGCTCTAGGGACAGATACGCAGTATTTT.

This clonotype was counted only a few times. This sequence joins TRBV7-9 and TRBJ2-3, with 7 positions matching TRBD2. Germline-derived CDR1 and CDR2 are SEHNR and FQNEAQ (reference sequence). The CDR3 contains 15 residues. Losses at the gene ends were 5 bases for V and 0 bases for J; bases not matched to a gene: 5. CDR3 coding DNA: TGTGCCAGCAGCCGCCAGCGGGGTAGCACAGATACGCAGTATTTT. Translation: CASSRQRGSTDTQYF.

The genes are TRBV6-1 and TRBJ1-6; perhaps TRBD1 as D (5 bases). Germline V lookup: CDR1 MNHNS, CDR2 SASEGT. Trimming took 5 bases from V and 5 from J, leaving 10 bases between them. CDR3 length equals 14 residues. CDR3 nucleotides: TGTGCCAGCAGTCGACAGAATGATAATTCACCCCTCCACTTT. The encoded protein is CASSRQNDNSPLHF.

CDR3 bases: TGTGCTAGTGGTTTGGTAGAACAGGGGAATGAGCAGTTCTTC. This translates into CASGLVEQGNEQFF. V and J are TRBV12-5 and TRBJ2-1, with 7 bases fitting TRBD1. This CDR3 spans 14 amino acids. Per the germline V gene, CDR1 is LGHNT and CDR2 is FRNRAP. Trimming cost V 0 bases and J 7 bases; bases outside gene matches: 3.

This clonotype has a handful of counts. This chain links TRBV18 with TRBJ2-1; D gene ambiguous. Germline lookup yields CDR1 KGHSH and CDR2 LQKENI. The CDR3 length is 13 residues. Trimming shortened V by 1 base and J by 5 bases, and 6 bases separated the two germline ends. The CDR3 loop is CASSPRLDNEQFF. The DNA for the CDR3 is TGTGCCAGCTCACCACGATTGGACAATGAGCAGTTCTTC.

The chain employs TRBV29-1 and TRBJ1-1; D is unresolved. Per germline, CDR1 SQVTM and CDR2 ANQGSEA. Between the trimmed V and J ends, which lost 5 bases and 0 bases, there was a span of 13 bases. This CDR3 spans 14 amino acids. The CDR3: CSVLIPLMNTEAFF. The CDR3 DNA reads as TGCAGCGTTCTAATCCCCCTGATGAACACTGAAGCTTTCTTT.

This clonotype was detected a few times. The J gene is TRBJ2-7, the V gene TRBV9; 7 bases map to TRBD2. This CDR3 comprises 15 residues. The germline V gene has CDR1 SGDLS and CDR2 YYNGEE. The J segment lost 2 bases and the V segment lost 7 bases, leaving 12 bases of the junction unmatched. The chain's CDR3 is CASVTPKRDAYEQYF. CDR3 in DNA: TGTGCCAGCGTCACTCCCAAGCGGGATGCCTACGAGCAGTACTTC.